These 30 T cell receptor beta chains were all obtained from the same sample, sequenced in a study of CD8+ T cells in alopecia areata. Extracted from the samples, RNA was reverse transcribed into cDNA to serve as the sequencing template. The table came from immunoSEQ multiplex PCR; TCRdb's copy has only in-frame clones and leaves some out. The data contain 120,000 to 150,000 clones, roughly 60% of them singletons. Sequencing was carried out using CD8+ T cells sorted from blood. These receptor sequences come from a human donor in good health.

The J gene is TRBJ2-1, the V gene TRBV29-1; perhaps D is TRBD1 or TRBD2 (5 bases each). V lost 1 base, J lost 6 bases, and 25 bases lay in between. From germline, CDR1 is SQVTM and CDR2 ANQGSEA. The CDR3 spans 18 residues. CDR3 nucleotide sequence: TGCAGCGTTGAAGGAACCCGGGACCCCGCAGACGGGCGCAATGAGCAGTTCTTC. Its protein product is CSVEGTRDPADGRNEQFF.

This chain joins TRBV7-2 and TRBJ2-1; perhaps TRBD2 as D (6 bases). V lost 5 bases, J lost 0 bases, and 14 bases lay in between. The CDR3 covers 16 residues. Germline V CDR1 and CDR2: SGHTA, FQGNSA. CDR3 sequence (DNA): TGTGCCAGCAGCCTGAGGCGGGACCTCTCCTACAATGAGCAGTTCTTC. Its protein is CASSLRRDLSYNEQFF.

This clone has only a few counts. CDR3 DNA sequence: TGCAGCGTTGGACAGGGGGCGTGGGGCTACACCTTC. It encodes CSVGQGAWGYTF. The chain is built from TRBV29-1 and TRBJ1-2; TRBD1 aligns across 10 bases. The CDR3 has 12 residues. The V segment lost 4 bases and the J segment 8 bases; nucleotides outside the gene matches: 4. Per germline, CDR1 SQVTM and CDR2 ANQGSEA.

This rearrangement joins TRBV9 to TRBJ2-3; D is tentatively TRBD1 or TRBD2 (5 bases each). Looked up from germline, CDR1 is SGDLS and CDR2 is YYNGEE. The CDR3 runs to 15 residues. Trimming cost V 5 bases and J 4 bases, with 17 bases left between them. The CDR3 region is CASSFLQGEADTQYF. The DNA of the CDR3 is TGTGCCAGCAGTTTCCTCCAGGGAGAGGCAGATACGCAGTATTTT.

This chain uses TRBV6-6 with TRBJ2-1; TRBD2 agrees at 16 bases. Trimming removed 5 bases from V and 9 bases from J; junction bases left unmatched: 7. Germline CDR1 MNHNY, CDR2 SVGAGI (reference sequence). CDR3 length: 16 residues. The CDR3 sequence is CASSGPGLAGGGEQFF. The CDR3 region has the DNA TGTGCCAGCAGTGGACCGGGACTAGCGGGAGGGGGTGAGCAGTTCTTC.

The chain has TRBV29-1 and TRBJ2-3; 8 bases agree with TRBD2. The germline V gene encodes CDR1 SQVTM and CDR2 ANQGSEA. Trimming took 4 bases from V and 3 from J; bases not matched to a gene: 0. The CDR3 loop spans 12 amino acids. DNA of the CDR3: TGCAGCGTTGCGGGAGGGACAGATACGCAGTATTTT. Its translation: CSVAGGTDTQYF.

The rearrangement joins TRBV6-5 to TRBJ2-5, with D maybe TRBD1 (6 bases). V gave up 4 bases and J gave up 2 bases, with 11 bases separating them. The CDR3 totals 14 residues. CDR1 is MNHEY and CDR2 is SVGAGI in the germline V gene. The CDR3 DNA sequence: TGTGCCAGCAGTTCAGCCAGGGGTCAAGAGACCCAGTACTTC. Translating gives CASSSARGQETQYF.

The chain links TRBV7-8 to TRBJ1-1; the D gene is possibly TRBD1 (5 bases). The CDR3 has 14 residues. CDR1 is SGHVS, CDR2 FQNEAQ, per germline. V lost 5 bases and J lost 3, with 13 bases in between. The CDR3 is CASSGEDTYTEAFF. The CDR3 DNA follows: TGTGCCAGCAGCGGAGAGGACACATACACTGAAGCTTTCTTT.

For this clone: The same CDR3 also results from other DNA sequences found in this sample. This chain joins TRBV7-6 and TRBJ1-5; D is undetermined. This CDR3 region has 14 residues. Trimming took 6 bases from V and 1 from J, leaving 10 bases between them. Germline V gives CDR1 SGHVS, CDR2 FNYEAQ. The CDR3 protein is CASSLKGSNQPQHF. The CDR3 nucleotides are TGTGCCAGCAGTTTAAAGGGCAGCAATCAGCCCCAGCATTTT.

This clone has more than one count but fewer than ten. This sequence joins TRBV29-1 and TRBJ2-3, with 9 bases aligning to TRBD2. The CDR3 runs 16 residues. Trimming cost V 3 bases and J 7 bases; bases outside gene matches: 14. The germline gives CDR1 SQVTM, CDR2 ANQGSEA. The CDR3 spells CSVEGVAGAVRHTQYF. DNA of the CDR3: TGCAGCGTTGAGGGTGTAGCGGGAGCGGTTAGGCATACGCAGTATTTT.

The rearrangement links TRBV7-2 to TRBJ2-3; no definite D call. V lost 2 bases and J 4 bases, leaving 13 bases between the germline ends. CDR1 and CDR2 (germline): SGHTA, FQGNSA. The CDR3 spans 15 residues. The chain's CDR3 is CASSLYGGVADTQYF. The CDR3 DNA is TGTGCCAGCAGCTTATACGGCGGAGTTGCAGATACGCAGTATTTT.

The chain combines TRBV7-9 with TRBJ2-7, with D possibly being TRBD2 (6 bases). Germline V gene lookup returns CDR1 SEHNR and CDR2 FQNEAQ (reference sequence). The CDR3 runs 15 residues. Trimming cost V 5 bases and J 0 bases, with 14 bases left between them. DNA for the CDR3: TGTGCCAGCAGCCAAGATGCGGGGAGCTCCTACGAGCAGTACTTC. Translating gives CASSQDAGSSYEQYF.

The V call is TRBV30, the J call TRBJ1-5, with D unclear. The length of the CDR3 is 13 residues. V was cut by 1 base and J by 4 bases, with 8 bases left in between. Germline lookup yields CDR1 GTSNPN and CDR2 SVGIG (reference sequence). DNA for the CDR3: TGTGCCTGGAGTGGACTTTCGAATCAGCCCCAGCATTTT. Protein: CAWSGLSNQPQHF. Full variable domain (outside the CDR3, taken from reference TRBV30 and TRBJ1-5): SQTIHQWPATLVQPVGSPLSLECTVEGTSNPNLYWYRQAAGRGLQLLFYSVGIGQISSEVPQNLSASRPQDRQFILSSKKLLLSDSGFYLCAWSGLSNQPQHFGDGTRLSIL.

This chain uses TRBV29-1 with TRBJ2-1; 7 nucleotides line up with TRBD2. After removal of 4 bases from V and 4 bases from J, the junction contained 1 base not matched to a gene. The CDR3 contains 12 residues. Germline V gene data show CDR1 as SQVTM and CDR2 as ANQGSEA. CDR3 nucleotide sequence: TGCAGCGTTGGGGAGGGATACAATGAGCAGTTCTTC. Translating it yields CSVGEGYNEQFF.

This chain joins TRBV23-1 and TRBJ2-7; 11 bases fit TRBD2. TRBV23-1 is classed as an ORF, of uncertain function. Unmatched junction bases numbered 15, after V lost 6 bases and J lost 2 bases. The CDR3 consists of 18 residues. The CDR3 protein is CASSLTSGRTGDPYEQYF. The CDR3 nucleotides are TGCGCCAGCAGCCTTACTAGCGGGAGAACTGGGGATCCCTACGAGCAGTACTTC.

This clone was found once. The genes are TRBV29-1 and TRBJ2-7; possible D gene TRBD2, 6 bases. The CDR3 has 13 residues. The V and J ends lost 1 base and 2 bases respectively, with 9 bases between them. Germline values: CDR1 SQVTM, CDR2 ANQGSEA. The CDR3 DNA reads as TGCAGCGTTGAAGGGGGGGAAACCTACGAGCAGTACTTC. Protein: CSVEGGETYEQYF.

The rearrangement links TRBV13 to TRBJ2-5, with D possibly being TRBD2 (6 bases). CDR1 and CDR2 (germline): PRHDT, FYEKMQ (reference sequence). This CDR3 region has 14 residues. Trimming stripped 8 bases from V and 4 bases from J, with 17 bases between. CDR3 DNA sequence: TGTGCCAGCGGTAGCGGCCGGGGTAGAGAGACCCAGTACTTC. Protein product: CASGSGRGRETQYF.

The V and J genes are TRBV19 and TRBJ1-5; the match to TRBD1 covers 7 bases. This CDR3 contains 12 residues. Per the germline V gene, CDR1 is LNHDA and CDR2 is SQIVND (reference sequence). J was trimmed by 6 bases and V by 10 bases; bases with no gene match: 6. CDR3 nucleotide sequence: TGTGCCACCCAGGGGGATGGTCAGCCCCAGCATTTT. It specifies CATQGDGQPQHF. Based on the CDR3 plus reference TRBV19 and TRBJ1-5, the full variable domain is DGGITQSPKYLFRKEGQNVTLSCEQNLNHDAMYWYRQDPGQGLRLIYYSQIVNDFQKGDIAEGYSVSREKKESFPLTVTSAQKNPTAFYLCATQGDGQPQHFGDGTRLSIL.

The sample holds a few counts of this clone. This chain links TRBV5-6 with TRBJ2-1, with D uncertain. The length of the CDR3 is 13 residues. The V gene's germline CDR1 is SGHDT and CDR2 YYEEEE. The V end lost 0 bases, the J end lost 6 bases, and 7 bases lay between the germline ends. This CDR3 is CASSLVTANEQFF. The CDR3 DNA follows: TGTGCCAGCAGCTTGGTCACCGCCAATGAGCAGTTCTTC.

The chain carries TRBV9 and TRBJ1-1; D is ambiguous. Trimming shortened V by 0 bases and J by 5 bases, and 8 bases separated the two germline ends. The CDR3 sequence is 13 residues long. Looked up from germline, CDR1 is SGDLS and CDR2 is YYNGEE. CDR3 sequence reads: CASSVEVYTEAFF. The CDR3 DNA reads TGTGCCAGCAGCGTAGAGGTGTATACTGAAGCTTTCTTT.

A note on this clone: Additional DNA sequences in this sample encode the identical CDR3. The rearrangement links TRBV11-2 to TRBJ2-7; 11 nucleotides line up with TRBD2. Germline V CDR1 and CDR2: SGHAT, FQNNGV. The CDR3 sequence is 14 residues long. J gave up 3 bases and V 6 bases, and 4 bases lay outside the gene matches. CDR3 sequence (DNA): TGTGCCAGCAGTCCTGGGACTAGCGGCTACGAGCAGTACTTC. This translates into CASSPGTSGYEQYF.

The chain joins TRBV9 to TRBJ1-5, with D possibly matching TRBD1 (5 bases). Trimming removed 2 bases from V and 5 bases from J, with 14 bases in between. The CDR3 covers 15 residues. Germline V lookup: CDR1 SGDLS, CDR2 YYNGEE. The chain's CDR3 is CASSVGLTVDQPQHF. For the CDR3, the DNA is TGTGCCAGCAGCGTGGGACTGACAGTGGATCAGCCCCAGCATTTT.

This clone was observed a few times. This sequence joins TRBV11-2 and TRBJ2-7; D may match TRBD1 or TRBD2 (6 bases each). CDR3 length equals 14 residues. The germline V and J ends were trimmed by 1 base and 2 bases, with 9 bases remaining between them. Germline assignment: CDR1 SGHAT and CDR2 FQNNGV. The CDR3 sequence is CASSLAGEAYEQYF. As DNA, the CDR3 is TGTGCCAGCAGCTTAGCAGGGGAGGCCTACGAGCAGTACTTC.

This clone came up once. The chain uses TRBV30 and TRBJ1-1; no reliable D call. This CDR3 has 13 amino acids. CDR1 GTSNPN and CDR2 SVGIG come from the germline V gene (reference sequence). Trimming cost V 7 bases and J 4 bases, with 16 bases left between them. CDR3 in amino acids: CASEPVGLTEAFF. CDR3 bases: TGTGCCTCAGAGCCAGTAGGTCTCACTGAAGCTTTCTTT.

This chain uses TRBV18 with TRBJ2-5, with 7 positions matching TRBD1. This CDR3 has 13 amino acids. In germline, CDR1 is KGHSH, CDR2 LQKENI. The trim removed 6 bases at V and 5 bases at J, leaving 6 bases unmatched. CDR3 DNA sequence: TGTGCCAGCTCCGGGACAGAGGTGGAGACCCAGTACTTC. Protein: CASSGTEVETQYF.

The chain joins TRBV7-8 to TRBJ2-1, with D uncertain. Trimming cost V 7 bases and J 0 bases, with 10 bases left between them. There are 14 residues in the CDR3. Germline V gene sequence: CDR1 SGHVS, CDR2 FQNEAQ. The CDR3: CASTHDGSYNEQFF. The CDR3 DNA follows: TGTGCCAGCACCCATGACGGCTCCTACAATGAGCAGTTCTTC.

The J gene is TRBJ2-7, the V gene TRBV5-1, with TRBD2 identical over 7 bases. This CDR3 spans 17 amino acids. V was clipped by 3 bases and J by 0 bases; unmatched bases: 12. Germline CDR1 is SGHRS and CDR2 is YFSETQ. CDR3 coding DNA: TGCGCCAGCAGCTCCGCCCCGCCCACTAGCGTCTCCTACGAGCAGTACTTC. Its protein is CASSSAPPTSVSYEQYF.

The V gene is TRBV2, the J gene TRBJ1-5; tentative D call: TRBD1 (5 bases). The CDR3 totals 15 residues. Trimming shortened V by 4 bases and J by 0 bases, and 10 bases separated the two germline ends. CDR1 and CDR2 (germline): SNHLY, FYNNEI. For the CDR3, the DNA is TGTGCCAGCAGTGTGGTCAGGGCTAGCAATCAGCCCCAGCATTTT. This sequence encodes CASSVVRASNQPQHF.

The chain has TRBV11-2 and TRBJ2-7; TRBD1 agrees at 8 bases. Germline V gene data show CDR1 as SGHAT and CDR2 as FQNNGV. The V gene end was trimmed by 0 bases and the J gene end by 3 bases; junction bases not matched to a gene: 4. The CDR3 contains 15 residues. The CDR3 DNA reads TGTGCCAGCAGCTTAGATTCCGGGACAGGCTACGAGCAGTACTTC. Translated: CASSLDSGTGYEQYF.

The chain joins TRBV6-5 to TRBJ1-1, with D uncertain. Germline-derived CDR1 and CDR2 are MNHEY and SVGAGI. The ends were cut back, 2 bases at V and 7 bases at J, with 8 bases in the middle. The CDR3 has 12 residues. CDR3 protein: CASSYGSGEAFF. CDR3 in DNA: TGTGCCAGCAGTTACGGGTCAGGTGAAGCTTTCTTT.